This passage covers 28 T cell receptor beta chains from one sample sequenced in a study of immune evolution from preneoplasia to lung adenocarcinoma. The method was immunoSEQ multiplex PCR; TCRdb's version includes in-frame clones alone and lacks a portion of them. The sample has fewer than 3,000 clones, about 86% seen once. The sample taken for sequencing was FFPE adjacent normal lung tissue. The receptors here all came from a person aged 55-80 years with lung adenocarcinoma.

This clone was seen a handful of times. The chain has TRBV2 and TRBJ2-5; 9 nucleotides match TRBD2. Germline lookup yields CDR1 SNHLY and CDR2 FYNNEI. The V gene end was trimmed by 7 bases and the J gene end by 5 bases; junction bases not matched to a gene: 11. This CDR3 has 15 residues. CDR3 coding DNA: TGTGCCAGCACCGGGGGCGGGGGGGCCGCGGAGACCCAGTACTTC. Amino acid sequence: CASTGGGGAAETQYF.

This clone came up once. The chain links TRBV28 to TRBJ2-7, with TRBD2 matching 10 bases. After removal of 1 base from V and 7 bases from J, the junction contained 13 bases not matched to a gene. Per the germline V gene, CDR1 is MDHEN and CDR2 is SYDVKM. The CDR3 totals 17 residues. The DNA for the CDR3 is TGTGCCAGCAGTTTATTCGGCGGGGCTAGCGGGAGTGGGGAGCAGTACTTC. Translating it yields CASSLFGGASGSGEQYF.

This chain uses TRBV4-1 with TRBJ2-7; 8 bases are a match to TRBD1. The CDR3 runs to 16 residues. Germline V CDR1 and CDR2: MGHRA, YSYEKL. Trimming removed 1 base from V and 2 bases from J; junction bases left unmatched: 7. CDR3 sequence reads: CASSQAPGQDPYEQYF. The CDR3 region has the DNA TGCGCCAGCAGCCAAGCTCCGGGACAGGACCCCTACGAGCAGTACTTC.

This chain's CDR3 is CATKGGDEQFF. CDR3 DNA sequence: TGTGCCACCAAAGGGGGGGATGAGCAGTTCTTC. The V gene is TRBV7-8, the J gene TRBJ2-1, with TRBD2 as a possible D gene (7 bases). The CDR3 runs 11 residues. The V gene lost 10 bases and the J gene lost 8 bases, with 12 bases spanning the gap. Germline V gene data show CDR1 as SGHVS and CDR2 as FQNEAQ.

The rearrangement joins TRBV28 to TRBJ2-4; 9 nucleotides line up with TRBD1. The V and J ends lost 7 bases and 4 bases, in that order; junction bases with no gene match: 8. The CDR3 consists of 15 residues. CDR1 is MDHEN and CDR2 is SYDVKM in the germline V gene. CDR3 residues: CASTETGQGKNIQYF. The CDR3 nucleotides read TGTGCCAGCACCGAAACTGGACAGGGGAAAAACATTCAGTACTTC.

The chain is built from TRBV7-6 and TRBJ2-2, with D maybe TRBD2 (6 bases). This CDR3 spans 16 amino acids. The germline V gene encodes CDR1 SGHVS and CDR2 FNYEAQ. With 2 bases removed from V and 6 bases from J, the gap between germline ends came to 16 bases. CDR3 DNA sequence: TGTGCCAGCAGCTTAAGGAGGGGCCCTAACGCCGGGGAGCTGTTTTTT. This translates into CASSLRRGPNAGELFF.

The chain is built from TRBV27 and TRBJ1-2, with D possibly being TRBD1 (6 bases). This CDR3 has 13 amino acids. Germline CDR1 and CDR2: MNHEY and SMNVEV (reference sequence). V gave up 5 bases and J gave up 4 bases, with 11 bases separating them. This chain's CDR3 is CASSPDSTYGYTF. CDR3 sequence (DNA): TGTGCCAGCAGTCCGGACAGTACCTATGGCTACACCTTC.

The rearrangement links TRBV18 to TRBJ2-1; 9 bases fit TRBD2. Germline V gene sequence: CDR1 KGHSH, CDR2 LQKENI. V was pared by 2 bases and J by 9 bases, with 5 bases of the junction left unmatched. This CDR3 spans 14 amino acids. The CDR3 nucleotides are TGTGCCAGCTCACCAATTAGCGGGAGAGGTGAGCAGTTCTTC. As protein: CASSPISGRGEQFF.

V is TRBV11-2 and J is TRBJ1-5, with no clear D. Trimming removed 0 bases from V and 10 bases from J, with 10 bases in between. The CDR3 is made up of 13 amino acids. CDR1 is SGHAT and CDR2 is FQNNGV in the germline V gene. In DNA form, the CDR3 reads TGTGCCAGCAGCTTAGATGGCCCCAACCCCCAGCATTTT. As protein: CASSLDGPNPQHF.

The V and J genes are TRBV2 and TRBJ1-4; 7 nucleotides match TRBD1. V lost 2 bases and J lost 1; bases outside the gene matches: 4. The germline CDR1 and CDR2 sequences are SNHLY and FYNNEI. This CDR3 contains 16 residues. CDR3 DNA: TGTGCCAGCAGTGAAAGGGGGCCCCGAACTAATGAAAAACTGTTTTTT. Its protein product is CASSERGPRTNEKLFF.

The chain carries TRBV2 and TRBJ2-4; 8 positions match TRBD2. CDR3 size: 16 residues. Germline V gene data show CDR1 as SNHLY and CDR2 as FYNNEI. J gave up 8 bases and V 5 bases, and 14 bases lay outside the gene matches. The CDR3 coding sequence is TGTGCCAGCAGTCCGACTAGCGCGCGGTTGATGGACATTCAGTACTTC. It codes for CASSPTSARLMDIQYF.

The rearrangement links TRBV6-6 to TRBJ2-2; the D call may be TRBD1 or TRBD2 (7 bases each). This CDR3 region has 15 residues. V was pared by 3 bases and J by 5 bases, with 13 bases between. Germline V gene lookup returns CDR1 MNHNY and CDR2 SVGAGI (reference sequence). The CDR3 coding sequence is TGTGCCAGCAGTTATGACAGGGAGGGAACCGGGGAGCTGTTTTTT. Translation: CASSYDREGTGELFF.

The chain is built from TRBV9 and TRBJ2-2; TRBD1 might be the D (5 bases). Trimming shortened V by 1 base and J by 6 bases, and 13 bases separated the two germline ends. In germline, CDR1 is SGDLS, CDR2 YYNGEE. The CDR3 sequence is 15 residues long. CDR3 in amino acids: CASSVSTGSAGELFF. In nucleotides, the CDR3 is TGTGCCAGCAGCGTATCTACAGGATCGGCCGGGGAGCTGTTTTTT.

The J gene is TRBJ1-1, the V gene TRBV6-1, with D unclear. V lost 2 bases to trimming and J lost 0 bases, with 7 bases between them. Germline V gene sequence: CDR1 MNHNS, CDR2 SASEGT. The CDR3 length is 14 residues. CDR3 in amino acids: CASSETWMNTEAFF. In DNA, the CDR3 is TGTGCCAGCAGTGAAACGTGGATGAACACTGAAGCTTTCTTT.

The V call is TRBV10-3, the J call TRBJ2-4; either TRBD1 or TRBD2 may fit D (5 bases each). The V and J ends lost 6 bases and 9 bases respectively, with 15 bases between them. Germline V lookup: CDR1 ENHRY, CDR2 SYGVKD. This CDR3 region has 13 residues. The CDR3: CAISRDAQSIQYF. CDR3 bases: TGTGCCATCAGCCGGGACGCCCAGAGCATTCAGTACTTC.

The chain uses TRBV28 and TRBJ2-7, with D perhaps matching TRBD1 (6 bases). Germline V lookup: CDR1 MDHEN, CDR2 SYDVKM. V lost 4 bases, J lost 5 bases, and 15 bases lay in between. The CDR3 runs 14 residues. DNA of the CDR3: TGTGCCAGCAGTTCCCAGGGGCCATGGGACGAGCAGTACTTC. Amino acids: CASSSQGPWDEQYF. The full variable domain, completed using reference TRBV28 and TRBJ2-7, is DVKVTQSSRYLVKRTGEKVFLECVQDMDHENMFWYRQDPGLGLRLIYFSYDVKMKEKGDIPEGYSVSREKKERFSLILESASTNQTSMYLCASSSQGPWDEQYFGPGTRLTVT.

The CDR3 reads CATERGGGELFF. The CDR3 DNA follows: TGTGCCACGGAGCGGGGGGGCGGGGAGCTGTTTTTT. The V and J genes are TRBV10-3 and TRBJ2-2; 10 nucleotides align to TRBD2. Germline CDR1 ENHRY, CDR2 SYGVKD. The CDR3 runs 12 residues. Unmatched junction bases numbered 3, after V lost 10 bases and J lost 7 bases.

CDR3 nucleotide sequence: TGTGCCAGCAGTACTTCACAGGGGGGGGTTAAAGCCCAGCATTTT. Translation gives CASSTSQGGVKAQHF. The chain combines TRBV28 with TRBJ1-5; 8 positions match TRBD1. The CDR3 covers 15 residues. CDR1 and CDR2 (germline): MDHEN, SYDVKM. Unmatched junction bases numbered 14, after V lost 5 bases and J lost 11 bases.

The gene calls are TRBV6-6 and TRBJ1-3; possibly TRBD1 for D (5 bases). Trimming stripped 6 bases from V and 4 bases from J, with 16 bases between. CDR1 and CDR2 (germline): MNHNY, SVGAGI (reference sequence). This CDR3 has 15 residues. The CDR3 DNA reads as TGTGCCAGCAGCCCCCGGGACCCGGTGGGAAACACCATATATTTT. Its translation: CASSPRDPVGNTIYF.

The chain combines TRBV28 with TRBJ1-5; 7 bases are shared with TRBD1. The CDR3 runs 17 residues. Germline CDR1 reads MDHEN; CDR2 reads SYDVKM. The V and J ends lost 4 bases and 0 bases, in that order; junction bases with no gene match: 9. The DNA for the CDR3 is TGTGCCAGCAGTTCTTTTGGGACAGCGGCTAGCAATCAGCCCCAGCATTTT. Encoded protein: CASSSFGTAASNQPQHF.

This sequence joins TRBV2 and TRBJ1-4, with D possibly matching TRBD1 (5 bases). Trimming stripped 5 bases from V and 8 bases from J, with 6 bases between. There are 11 residues in the CDR3. Per germline, CDR1 SNHLY and CDR2 FYNNEI. CDR3 sequence reads: CASSQGEKLFF. The CDR3, as DNA: TGTGCCAGCAGTCAGGGCGAAAAACTGTTTTTT.

This chain links TRBV10-1 with TRBJ1-1; D not certain. The CDR3 has 14 residues. CDR1 and CDR2 (germline): WNHNN, SYGVQD (reference sequence). Trimming removed 2 bases at V and 7 bases at J, with 14 bases between. The CDR3 region has the DNA TGCGCCAGCAGTGAGAGGGATGGGGTCGGTGAAGCTTTCTTT. It yields the protein CASSERDGVGEAFF.

This clone appeared once. The genes are TRBV18 and TRBJ1-1; D gene unclear. Germline CDR1 reads KGHSH; CDR2 reads LQKENI. The CDR3 runs 16 residues. V was trimmed by 2 bases and J by 1 base, leaving 14 bases between them. The CDR3, as DNA: TGTGCCAGCTCACCATCCGGGCGTGGCTCGAACACTGAAGCTTTCTTT. Translation gives CASSPSGRGSNTEAFF. The full variable domain, rest sourced from reference TRBV18 and TRBJ1-1, is NAGVMQNPRHLVRRRGQEARLRCSPMKGHSHVYWYRQLPEEGLKFMVYLQKENIIDESGMPKERFSAEFPKEGPSILRIQQVVRGDSAAYFCASSPSGRGSNTEAFFGQGTRLTVV.

J is TRBJ2-2 and V is TRBV28; TRBD2 is a possible D gene (5 bases). Germline V lookup: CDR1 MDHEN, CDR2 SYDVKM. Trimming took 4 bases from V and 5 from J, leaving 14 bases between them. This CDR3 has 15 amino acids. CDR3 DNA: TGTGCCAGCAGTTCCGCCACCCGGGATACCGGGGAGCTGTTTTTT. This encodes CASSSATRDTGELFF. Drawing the rest from reference TRBV28 and TRBJ2-2, the complete variable domain is DVKVTQSSRYLVKRTGEKVFLECVQDMDHENMFWYRQDPGLGLRLIYFSYDVKMKEKGDIPEGYSVSREKKERFSLILESASTNQTSMYLCASSSATRDTGELFFGEGSRLTVL.

J is TRBJ2-3 and V is TRBV29-1; 8 bases align to TRBD1. The CDR3 sequence is 15 residues long. Germline lookup yields CDR1 SQVTM and CDR2 ANQGSEA. Trimming took 2 bases from V and 4 from J; bases not matched to a gene: 8. CDR3 nucleotide sequence: TGCAGCGTTGAACCGAGGACAGGGTCGGCAGATACGCAGTATTTT. It translates to CSVEPRTGSADTQYF.

Here the CDR3 DNA reads TGTGCCAGCAGAAGCTCCGGGACAGGGACCTACGAGCAGTACTTC. This encodes CASRSSGTGTYEQYF. This sequence joins TRBV6-1 and TRBJ2-7, with TRBD1 identical over 9 bases. The J segment lost 2 bases and the V segment lost 6 bases, leaving 8 bases of the junction unmatched. CDR3 length equals 15 residues. Germline CDR1 is MNHNS and CDR2 is SASEGT.

This chain uses TRBV5-1 with TRBJ1-2; a possible D gene is TRBD1 (6 bases). The CDR3 runs 13 residues. The germline CDR1 and CDR2 sequences are SGHRS and YFSETQ. V was trimmed by 3 bases and J by 3 bases, leaving 9 bases between them. The CDR3 coding sequence is TGCGCCAGCAGCTCACAGGGAGACTATGGCTACACCTTC. Protein: CASSSQGDYGYTF.

By sample fraction, this clone is large. The V and J genes are TRBV27 and TRBJ2-7; 11 positions match TRBD2. CDR1 and CDR2 (germline): MNHEY, SMNVEV (reference sequence). CDR3 length: 15 residues. With V trimmed by 6 bases and J by 4 bases, 8 bases remained unmatched. The CDR3 region has the DNA TGTGCCAGCAGCCTAACTAGCGGGGGTATATACGAGCAGTACTTC. Protein sequence: CASSLTSGGIYEQYF.